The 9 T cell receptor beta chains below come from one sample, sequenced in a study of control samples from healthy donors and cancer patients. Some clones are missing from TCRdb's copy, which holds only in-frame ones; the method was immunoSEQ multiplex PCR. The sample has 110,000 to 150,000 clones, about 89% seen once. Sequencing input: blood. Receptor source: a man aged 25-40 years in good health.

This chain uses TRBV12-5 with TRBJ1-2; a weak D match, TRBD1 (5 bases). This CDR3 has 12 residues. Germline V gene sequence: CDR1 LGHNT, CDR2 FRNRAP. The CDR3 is CKAQGLNYGYTF. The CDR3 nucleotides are TGTAAGGCGCAGGGCCTTAACTATGGCTACACCTTC.

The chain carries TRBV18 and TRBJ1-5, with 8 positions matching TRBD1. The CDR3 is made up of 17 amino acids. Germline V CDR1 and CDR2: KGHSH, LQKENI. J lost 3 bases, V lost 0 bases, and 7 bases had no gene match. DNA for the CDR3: TGTGCCAGCTCACCACCGGGGGCGGACAGGGCCAATCAGCCCCAGCATTTT. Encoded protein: CASSPPGADRANQPQHF.

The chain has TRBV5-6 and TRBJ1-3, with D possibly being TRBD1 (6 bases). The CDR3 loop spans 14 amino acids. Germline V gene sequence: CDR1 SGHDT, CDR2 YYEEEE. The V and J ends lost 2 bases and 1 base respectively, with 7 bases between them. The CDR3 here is CASSFQGSGNTIYF. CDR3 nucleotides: TGTGCCAGCAGCTTTCAGGGGTCTGGAAACACCATATATTTT.

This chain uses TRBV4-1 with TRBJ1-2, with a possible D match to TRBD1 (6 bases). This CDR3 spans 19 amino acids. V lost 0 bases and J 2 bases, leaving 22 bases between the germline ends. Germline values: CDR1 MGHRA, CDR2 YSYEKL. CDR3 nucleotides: TGCGCCAGCAGCCAAGATTGGGGAGACAGGATGTTCTTAAACTATGGCTACACCTTC. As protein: CASSQDWGDRMFLNYGYTF.

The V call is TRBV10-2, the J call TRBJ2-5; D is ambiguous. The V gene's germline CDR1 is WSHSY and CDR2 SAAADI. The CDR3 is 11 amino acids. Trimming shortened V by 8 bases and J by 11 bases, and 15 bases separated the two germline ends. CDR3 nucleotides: TGCGCCAGCCATGACGAGTCGGTACAGTACTTC. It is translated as CASHDESVQYF.

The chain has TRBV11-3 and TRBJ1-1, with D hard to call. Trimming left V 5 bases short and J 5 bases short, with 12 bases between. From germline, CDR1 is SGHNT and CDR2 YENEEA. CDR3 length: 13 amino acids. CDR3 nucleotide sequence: TGTGCCAGCAGCCCGGATTCCGGGACTGAAGCTTTCTTT. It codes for CASSPDSGTEAFF.

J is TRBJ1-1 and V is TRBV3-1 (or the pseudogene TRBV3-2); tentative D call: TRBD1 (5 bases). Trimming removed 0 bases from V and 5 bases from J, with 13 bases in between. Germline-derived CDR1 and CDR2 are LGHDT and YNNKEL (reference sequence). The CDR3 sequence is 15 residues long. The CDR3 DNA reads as TGTGCCAGCAGCCAAGATCTTCAGGGTCGGACTGAAGCTTTCTTT. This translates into CASSQDLQGRTEAFF.

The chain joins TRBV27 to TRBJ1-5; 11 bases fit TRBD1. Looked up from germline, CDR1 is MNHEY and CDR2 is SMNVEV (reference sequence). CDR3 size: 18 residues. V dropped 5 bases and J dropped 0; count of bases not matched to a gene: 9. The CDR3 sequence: CASSGGTGGWDSNQPQHF. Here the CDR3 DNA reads TGTGCCAGCAGTGGCGGGACAGGGGGATGGGATAGCAATCAGCCCCAGCATTTT.

The CDR3 spells CASSPDLAEQPQHF. The DNA for the CDR3 is TGCGCCAGCAGCCCAGACTTAGCCGAGCAGCCCCAGCATTTT. The gene calls are TRBV4-3 and TRBJ1-5; D uncertain. Trimming shortened V by 4 bases and J by 7 bases, and 14 bases separated the two germline ends. Germline V gene lookup returns CDR1 LGHNA and CDR2 YSLEER. The CDR3 has 14 amino acids.